A selection of T cell receptor beta chains follows, all from one sample in a study of early T cells in non-severe SARS-CoV-2 infection. TCRdb used MiXCR to reprocess the 5' RACE reads, holding one entry per CDR3 protein. The repertoire consists of about 48,000 distinct CDR3 sequences, with 6.2% occurring once and the leading ten covering approximately 6.3%. The specimen comprised whole blood, sampled at baseline. Every receptor here comes from an adult who was a healthcare worker with PCR-confirmed SARS-CoV-2 infection or an uninfected control (not recorded which). The CDR3 runs from the conserved cysteine through the conserved F or W. A D gene is named only where the DNA matches it firmly. Not all rows give a size; the values are once, few, many and, for expanded clones, a class.

clone_size	j_call	v_call	cdr3_length	d_call	cdr3_nt	cdr3_aa
few	TRBJ2-1	TRBV12-3/TRBV12-4	15	-	TGTGCCAGCAGTTTCCCTCGGGGCTTGAGGAATGAGCAGTTCTTC	CASSFPRGLRNEQFF
-	TRBJ2-7	TRBV7-2	15	-	TGTGCCAGCAACCCCAGGGGAGGGGGCCCCTACGAGCAGTACTTC	CASNPRGGGPYEQYF
-	TRBJ2-3	TRBV18	14	-	TGTGCCAGCTCACCACAAACCGGCAAAGATACGCAGTATTTT	CASSPQTGKDTQYF
-	TRBJ1-1	TRBV4-1	16	-	TGCGCCAGCAGCCAGGCCGGGAACACGAGGACCACTGAAGCTTTCTTT	CASSQAGNTRTTEAFF
-	TRBJ2-7	TRBV28	14	-	TGTGCCAGCAGCCCGATAGGCCGTTCCTACGAGCAGTACTTC	CASSPIGRSYEQYF
-	TRBJ2-1	TRBV28	15	-	TGTGCCAGCAGTTCCCCGGCCGTAAGGAGTAGTGAGCAGTTCTTC	CASSSPAVRSSEQFF
few	TRBJ2-2	TRBV5-1	15	TRBD2	TGCGCCAGCAGCGAGACTAGCGGGAGTTCCGGGGAGCTGTTTTTT	CASSETSGSSGELFF
few	TRBJ2-3	TRBV2	15	-	TGTGCCAGCAGTGAAGGGAGGGCCCGGGGAGATACGCAGTATTTT	CASSEGRARGDTQYF
many	TRBJ2-1	TRBV7-2	15	TRBD2	TGTGCCAGCAGTTTTGGACTAGCGGGAGTGGTTGAGCAGTTCTTC	CASSFGLAGVVEQFF
many	TRBJ1-5	TRBV12-3/TRBV12-4	15	-	TGTGCCAGCAGTCCGGTTCAAGGAAGCAATCAGCCCCAGCATTTT	CASSPVQGSNQPQHF
-	TRBJ2-5	TRBV5-1	14	-	TGCGCCAGCAGCTTGCTTAGCAGACAAGAGACCCAGTACTTC	CASSLLSRQETQYF
many	TRBJ2-3	TRBV4-1	18	TRBD2	TGCGCCAGCAGCCAAGATCTGACTAGCGGGAGCCCTACAGATACGCAGTATTTT	CASSQDLTSGSPTDTQYF
many	TRBJ1-1	TRBV29-1	10	-	TGCAGCGCGGGGGACACTGAAGCTTTCTTT	CSAGDTEAFF
many	TRBJ2-7	TRBV20-1	13	-	TGCAGTGCTTCTCCTACAGGGACCTTACAGCAGTACTTC	CSASPTGTLQQYF
many	TRBJ2-3	TRBV25-1	14	-	TGTGCCAGCAGTGCACAGTCTAGGTCAGATACGCAGTATTTT	CASSAQSRSDTQYF
-	TRBJ2-7	TRBV5-1	13	-	TGCGCCAGCAGCCTGCAGGAGGCCTACGAGCAGTACTTC	CASSLQEAYEQYF
-	TRBJ2-1	TRBV20-1	16	TRBD2	TGCAGTGCTAGCACCCGGGATAGCGGGAGACTCAATGAGCAGTTCTTC	CSASTRDSGRLNEQFF
few	TRBJ2-1	TRBV5-6	14	-	TGTGCCAGCATCCCATCGTACCTAGCGTATGGGCAGTTCTTC	CASIPSYLAYGQFF
many	TRBJ2-1	TRBV5-5	19	TRBD2	TGTGCCACTTACCCTTCTCCCGGACTAGCGGGAATCTCCTACAATGAGCAGTTCTTC	CATYPSPGLAGISYNEQFF
many	TRBJ2-5	TRBV20-1	14	TRBD2	TGCAGTGCGCAGCAGGGACTAGCGGAAGAGACCCAGTACTTC	CSAQQGLAEETQYF
-	TRBJ2-3	TRBV12-3/TRBV12-4	13	-	TGTGCCAGCAGTTTGATTAGGACAGATACGCAGTATTTT	CASSLIRTDTQYF
-	TRBJ2-7	TRBV20-1	14	TRBD2	TGCAGTGCTAGTAGCGGGAGGGACCTCCACGAGCAGTGCTTC	CSASSGRDLHEQCF
many	TRBJ2-7	TRBV24-1	15	-	TGTGCCACCAGTGATACTCGCGCCCCGGCCTCCGAGCAGTACTTC	CATSDTRAPASEQYF
many	TRBJ2-7	TRBV7-9	15	-	TGTGCCAGCAGCCCAGGGGCTAGCCGACGCTACGAGCAGTACTTC	CASSPGASRRYEQYF
many	TRBJ2-1	TRBV4-3	17	TRBD2	TGCGCCAGCAGCCAAGAACTGAGCGGGGGGGGATTCAATGAGCAGTTCTTC	CASSQELSGGGFNEQFF
many	TRBJ2-1	TRBV14	15	-	TGTGCCAGCAGCCAGGGGCAGGGGAAGCGGAATGAGCAGTTCTTC	CASSQGQGKRNEQFF
many	TRBJ2-7	TRBV6-2/TRBV6-3	14	-	TGTGCCAGCAGTTACCCGGGACTGTCCTACGAGCAGTACTTC	CASSYPGLSYEQYF
many	TRBJ2-7	TRBV29-1	13	-	TGCAGCGTAGGGAGAGGCAGGGGCTACGAGCAGTACTTC	CSVGRGRGYEQYF
few	TRBJ2-7	TRBV5-1	13	-	TGCGCCAGCAGCTTGTTAGGGGACTACGAGCAGTACTTC	CASSLLGDYEQYF
few	TRBJ2-1	TRBV20-1	13	-	TGCAGTGCAGTGGTATTAGCAATGGGTGAGCAGTTCTTC	CSAVVLAMGEQFF
-	TRBJ1-1	TRBV7-3	16	-	TGTGCCAGCAGCCCACGGCAGGGGCAGAGGAACACTGAAGCTTTCTTT	CASSPRQGQRNTEAFF
many	TRBJ1-1	TRBV12-5	17	-	TGTGCTAGTGGTTCTACGGGGTACGGTCGGCTGAACACTGAAGCTTTCTTT	CASGSTGYGRLNTEAFF
many	TRBJ2-3	TRBV6-1	16	-	TGTGCCAGCAGTGAAGAGGGGAGTGGGCTCACAGATACGCAGTATTTT	CASSEEGSGLTDTQYF
many	TRBJ2-1	TRBV7-2	15	-	TGTGCCAGCAGCGTTAGCGGAGGGACCTACAATGAGCAGTTCTTC	CASSVSGGTYNEQFF
-	TRBJ2-1	TRBV29-1	14	-	TGCAGCGTTGAAAGTGAGGCCTCCTACAATGAGCAGTTCTTC	CSVESEASYNEQFF
few	TRBJ2-3	TRBV9	14	-	TGTGCCAGCAGCTCTCTCATTAGCACAGATACGCAGTATTTT	CASSSLISTDTQYF